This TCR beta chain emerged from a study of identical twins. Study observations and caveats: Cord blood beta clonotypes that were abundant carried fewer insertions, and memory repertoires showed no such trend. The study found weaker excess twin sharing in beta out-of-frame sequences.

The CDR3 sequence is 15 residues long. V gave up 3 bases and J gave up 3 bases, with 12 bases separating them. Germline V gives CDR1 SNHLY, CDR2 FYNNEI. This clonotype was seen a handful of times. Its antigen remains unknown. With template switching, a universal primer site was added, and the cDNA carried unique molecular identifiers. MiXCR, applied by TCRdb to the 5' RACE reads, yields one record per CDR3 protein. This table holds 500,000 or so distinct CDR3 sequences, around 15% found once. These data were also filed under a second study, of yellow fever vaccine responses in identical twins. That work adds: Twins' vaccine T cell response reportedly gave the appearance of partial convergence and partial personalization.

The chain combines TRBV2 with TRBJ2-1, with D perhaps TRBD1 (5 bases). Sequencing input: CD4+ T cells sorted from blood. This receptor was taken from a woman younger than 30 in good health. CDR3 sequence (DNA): TGTGCCAGCAGTGAGTTCAGGGCGCTCTACAATGAGCAGTTCTTC. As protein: CASSEFRALYNEQFF.